These 18 T cell receptor beta chains were all obtained from the same sample, sequenced in a study of T cell changes during pregnancy in multiple sclerosis. TCRdb's table, derived via immunoSEQ multiplex PCR, lists solely in-frame clones and lacks some. The table shows some 40,000 clones, with 92% occurring only once. Here the sequenced sample was CD8+ T cells from peripheral blood mononuclear cells, taken before pregnancy. All receptors come from a female donor with multiple sclerosis, enrolled in a pregnancy study.

Here the CDR3 reads CASSRDSLNEKLFF. In DNA, the CDR3 is TGTGCCAGCTCCCGGGACAGCCTAAATGAAAAACTGTTTTTT. This chain connects TRBV2 to TRBJ1-4, with 7 bases fitting TRBD1. After removal of 8 bases from V and 5 bases from J, the junction contained 8 bases not matched to a gene. This CDR3 spans 14 amino acids. Germline V gives CDR1 SNHLY, CDR2 FYNNEI.

The chain joins TRBV7-6 to TRBJ2-5; 8 bases are a match to TRBD2. The germline V gene has CDR1 SGHVS and CDR2 FNYEAQ. This CDR3 spans 15 amino acids. Germline trimming cut 5 bases from V and 5 bases from J; bases unmatched to any gene: 10. This CDR3 reads CASSPREGGYETQYF. The CDR3 DNA reads as TGTGCCAGCAGCCCACGGGAGGGCGGGTACGAGACCCAGTACTTC. Based on the CDR3 plus reference TRBV7-6 and TRBJ2-5, the full variable domain is GAGVSQSPRYKVTKRGQDVALRCDPISGHVSLYWYRQALGQGPEFLTYFNYEAQQDKSGLPNDRFSAERPEGSISTLTIQRTEQRDSAMYRCASSPREGGYETQYFGPGTRLLVL.

The count of this clone is one. The V gene is TRBV7-9, the J gene TRBJ2-7; D remains ambiguous. Trimming stripped 4 bases from V and 1 base from J, with 8 bases between. CDR3 length equals 13 residues. The V gene's germline CDR1 is SEHNR and CDR2 FQNEAQ (reference sequence). The CDR3 nucleotides read TGTGCCAGCAGCTCCACAGCATCCTACGAGCAGTACTTC. Its protein is CASSSTASYEQYF.

For the CDR3, the DNA is TGTGCCAGCAGTTACGAGGGGGCGCCCCGCGAGCAGTACTTC. It specifies CASSYEGAPREQYF. The chain combines TRBV6-6 with TRBJ2-7, with 7 bases identical to TRBD1. The V segment lost 2 bases and the J segment 6 bases; nucleotides outside the gene matches: 7. Germline lookup yields CDR1 MNHNY and CDR2 SVGAGI (reference sequence). The CDR3 totals 14 residues.

This rearrangement joins TRBV10-3 to TRBJ2-1; TRBD2 agrees at 9 bases. Per the germline V gene, CDR1 is ENHRY and CDR2 is SYGVKD. V lost 3 bases to trimming and J lost 9 bases; unmatched junction nucleotides: 9. This CDR3 has 15 residues. This CDR3 is CAISDVAGVRGEQFF. The CDR3 DNA is TGTGCCATCAGTGATGTAGCGGGAGTTAGAGGTGAGCAGTTCTTC.

The V gene is TRBV27, the J gene TRBJ1-2; D is undetermined. CDR3 size: 12 residues. V dropped 6 bases and J dropped 0 bases, with 5 bases sitting between them. Germline V gene sequence: CDR1 MNHEY, CDR2 SMNVEV (reference sequence). In nucleotides, the CDR3 is TGTGCCAGCAGGGGAGCTAACTATGGCTACACCTTC. Translated, it gives CASRGANYGYTF.

The gene calls are TRBV4-1 and TRBJ1-3, with 9 positions matching TRBD1. V trimming: 0 bases; J trimming: 4 bases; junction bases outside the gene matches: 10. The length of the CDR3 is 18 residues. Germline V gene data show CDR1 as MGHRA and CDR2 as YSYEKL. The CDR3 protein is CASSQDPRGGTGGNTIYF. The CDR3, as DNA: TGCGCCAGCAGCCAAGATCCGCGAGGCGGGACAGGGGGAAACACCATATATTTT.

A single count supports this clone. V is TRBV6-1 and J is TRBJ2-7; TRBD2 aligns across 10 bases. The CDR3 is made up of 15 amino acids. V shed 6 bases and J 4 bases; nucleotides not matched to a gene: 9. Germline CDR1 and CDR2: MNHNS and SASEGT. The CDR3, as DNA: TGTGCCAGCAGCCCGTTGAGCGGGAGGGTTTACGAGCAGTACTTC. It is translated as CASSPLSGRVYEQYF.

The chain uses TRBV4-1 and TRBJ1-2; no definite D call. Germline V gene sequence: CDR1 MGHRA, CDR2 YSYEKL. This CDR3 is 16 amino acids long. The V end was cut by 3 bases, the J end by 7 bases, with 21 bases between. The CDR3 DNA follows: TGCGCCAGCAGCCAGAGGACTGAGAGAAGATCTGCTGGCTACACCTTC. It translates to CASSQRTERRSAGYTF.

The chain links TRBV12-5 to TRBJ2-2; 11 bases agree with TRBD2. The CDR3 is 12 residues long. The J segment lost 9 bases and the V segment lost 8 bases, leaving 2 bases of the junction unmatched. Germline CDR1 and CDR2: LGHNT and FRNRAP. CDR3: CASTSGSRELFF. The CDR3 DNA sequence: TGTGCTAGTACTAGCGGGAGCAGGGAGCTGTTTTTT.

In its sample, this clone was seen once. The chain joins TRBV15 to TRBJ2-5; TRBD2 matches at 7 bases. The CDR3 is made up of 16 amino acids. Unmatched junction bases numbered 10, after V lost 1 base and J lost 5 bases. Germline V gene data show CDR1 as LNHNV and CDR2 as YYDKDF (reference sequence). The CDR3 DNA follows: TGTGCCACCAGCAGAGCCCGGTTGCGGGAGAGGGAGACCCAGTACTTC. Protein product: CATSRARLRERETQYF.

The chain links TRBV11-2 to TRBJ2-3; possibly TRBD2 for D (5 bases). Per germline, CDR1 SGHAT and CDR2 FQNNGV. Deletions cut 5 bases from V and 0 bases from J, with 12 bases between. This CDR3 comprises 15 residues. The CDR3 DNA reads as TGTGCCAGCAGCCCGAGCCCGGGGAGCACAGATACGCAGTATTTT. Protein sequence: CASSPSPGSTDTQYF.

The V gene is TRBV4-2, the J gene TRBJ2-3, with a possible D match to TRBD1 (6 bases). Trimming cost V 0 bases and J 1 base, with 11 bases left between them. Germline V CDR1 and CDR2: LGHNA, YNFKEQ. The CDR3 has 16 amino acids. The CDR3 region has the DNA TGTGCCAGCAGCCAAGAGGACAGTTCCGGCACAGATACGCAGTATTTT. Its translation is CASSQEDSSGTDTQYF.

The J gene is TRBJ2-5, the V gene TRBV6-1; maybe TRBD2 (6 bases). The CDR3 has 14 amino acids. The germline V gene has CDR1 MNHNS and CDR2 SASEGT. V was cut by 4 bases and J by 7 bases, with 16 bases left in between. CDR3 DNA: TGTGCCAGCAGTGCCTGGGGAGGCTCGGGGACCCAGTACTTC. This codes for CASSAWGGSGTQYF.

The genes are TRBV27 and TRBJ2-1; D is perhaps TRBD1 (6 bases). Trimming stripped 5 bases from V and 1 base from J, with 9 bases between. Germline-derived CDR1 and CDR2 are MNHEY and SMNVEV (reference sequence). This CDR3 has 14 amino acids. The CDR3 DNA reads as TGTGCCAGCAGTATCGACAGGTCCTACAATGAGCAGTTCTTC. It yields the protein CASSIDRSYNEQFF.

The J gene is TRBJ1-1, the V gene TRBV6-5; D may be TRBD1 (5 bases). V gave up 2 bases and J gave up 0 bases, with 10 bases separating them. This CDR3 has 15 residues. The germline V gene has CDR1 MNHEY and CDR2 SVGAGI. The CDR3 coding sequence is TGTGCCAGCAGTTACGCGGGGGAGATGAACACTGAAGCTTTCTTT. It codes for CASSYAGEMNTEAFF.

The rearrangement links TRBV27 to TRBJ2-5; 8 bases agree with TRBD1. CDR3 length: 16 amino acids. From germline, CDR1 is MNHEY and CDR2 SMNVEV (reference sequence). Trimming took 2 bases from V and 0 from J; bases not matched to a gene: 5. The CDR3 DNA sequence: TGTGCCAGCAGTTTAGTATCAGGGGGCCACCAAGAGACCCAGTACTTC. This translates into CASSLVSGGHQETQYF.

This chain links TRBV7-3 with TRBJ2-1; a possible D gene is TRBD2 (5 bases). Germline V gives CDR1 SGHTA, CDR2 FQGTGA. V was cut by 0 bases and J by 10 bases, with 10 bases left in between. The CDR3 spans 13 residues. In nucleotides, the CDR3 is TGTGCCAGCAGCTTAACTGGAGTAGCGGAGCAGTTCTTC. This translates into CASSLTGVAEQFF.